Presented here are 5 T cell receptor beta chains from one specimen sequenced in a study of persistence of HIV-infected CD4 T cells. Sequencing used immunoSEQ version 4 in survey mode. The data were produced by immunoSEQ multiplex PCR, yet TCRdb's version contains in-frame clones alone and is incomplete. The sample contains about 46,000 clones, around 90% of which appear only once. No antigen has been assigned to these receptors. Nonspecific anti-CD3/anti-CD28 bead stimulation represents the broad CD4+ T cell repertoire. Responding CD4+ T cells were sorted by upregulation of both CD40 ligand and CD69. Sample: CD4+ T cells sorted from PBMCs after 18-hour stimulation, taken from a patient who received antiretroviral therapy. These receptors all stem from an adult woman with HIV who was CMV-seropositive.

This clone came up once. V gene TRBV6-1 combines with J gene TRBJ2-2; 8 bases map to TRBD1. The CDR3 runs 16 residues. CDR1 and CDR2 from the germline V gene are MNHNS and SASEGT. J was trimmed by 2 bases and V by 2 bases; bases with no gene match: 4. The CDR3 spells CASSEFAGGNTGELFF. The CDR3 nucleotides are TGTGCCAGCAGTGAATTTGCAGGGGGCAACACCGGGGAGCTGTTTTTT.

The rearrangement joins TRBV5-1 to TRBJ2-7; 8 nucleotides line up with TRBD1. Germline trimming cut 4 bases from V and 5 bases from J; bases unmatched to any gene: 14. The CDR3 is 16 residues long. Germline assignment: CDR1 SGHRS and CDR2 YFSETQ. The CDR3 DNA is TGCGCCAGCAGCCTGGATGGGACAGGAGGATGGGACGAGCAGTACTTC. Translating it yields CASSLDGTGGWDEQYF. The full variable domain, in which reference TRBV5-1 and TRBJ2-7 provide the parts outside the CDR3, is KAGVTQTPRYLIKTRGQQVTLSCSPISGHRSVSWYQQTPGQGLQFLFEYFSETQRNKGNFPGRFSGRQFSNSRSEMNVSTLELGDSALYLCASSLDGTGGWDEQYFGPGTRLTVT.

This clone was recorded once. The chain carries TRBV10-1 and TRBJ1-1; D is unclear. The CDR3 has 13 residues. The germline V gene has CDR1 WNHNN and CDR2 SYGVQD (reference sequence). In DNA, the CDR3 is TGCGCATCAACGAAAAGCGTGAACACTGAAGCTTTCTTT. This sequence encodes CASTKSVNTEAFF.

The V gene is TRBV25-1, the J gene TRBJ1-2; TRBD1 agrees at 9 bases. V trimming: 3 bases; J trimming: 4 bases; junction bases outside the gene matches: 3. The germline V gene has CDR1 MGHDK and CDR2 SYGVNS. The CDR3 covers 14 residues. The CDR3 nucleotides are TGTGCCAGCAGTGAGGGGACAGGGCCCTATGGCTACACCTTC. Translated: CASSEGTGPYGYTF.

The V and J genes are TRBV19 and TRBJ1-6; D may be TRBD1 (5 bases). Germline V gene lookup returns CDR1 LNHDA and CDR2 SQIVND (reference sequence). The CDR3 length is 14 residues. V lost 2 bases and J 7 bases, leaving 9 bases between the germline ends. Written as DNA, the CDR3 is TGTGCCAGTAGTATAAGGGGAGGGAATTCACCCCTCCACTTT. This codes for CASSIRGGNSPLHF.